The rows below give T cell receptor beta chains drawn from one sample of a study of OX40 agonist ivuxolimab in advanced cancers. Libraries were prepared by immunoSEQ multiplex PCR; TCRdb keeps only in-frame clonotypes and omits some of them. This sample has about 76,000 clones; around 81% occur once, and the top ten carry around 1.8%. Sequencing was performed on CD4+ or CD8+ T cells sorted from blood, taken in a trial of the OX40 agonist ivuxolimab. These receptors all stem from an adult with an advanced solid tumor such as melanoma, head and neck, liver or kidney cancer. Each CDR3 is given with its conserved first and last residue. D genes are given only for firm matches. Size values are once, few and many counts, or a class for expanded clones, and some rows have none.

V gene: TRBV27; clone size: once; J gene: TRBJ1-3; D gene: .; CDR3 DNA: TGTGCCAGCAGTTCTATCGGCCGGTACAGCCGCTCTGGAAACACCATATATTTT; CDR3 protein: CASSSIGRYSRSGNTIYF
V gene: TRBV7-3; clone size: .; J gene: TRBJ1-2; D gene: .; CDR3 DNA: TGTGCCAGCAGCTGGGGGTACGGCGACTATGGCTACACCTTC; CDR3 protein: CASSWGYGDYGYTF
V gene: TRBV5-6; clone size: .; J gene: TRBJ1-2; D gene: TRBD1; CDR3 DNA: TGTGCCAGCAGCTTGGCCGACAGGGAACTCTATGGCTACACCTTC; CDR3 protein: CASSLADRELYGYTF
V gene: TRBV7-9; clone size: .; J gene: TRBJ1-1; D gene: .; CDR3 DNA: TGTGCCAGCAGCCCCACGGTGCGGCAGGGAAACACTGAAGCTTTCTTT; CDR3 protein: CASSPTVRQGNTEAFF
V gene: TRBV5-1; clone size: .; J gene: TRBJ2-5; D gene: TRBD2; CDR3 DNA: TGCGCCAGCAGCTTGGCCAGGAGGTTAGCGGGGGACCAAGAGACCCAGTACTTC; CDR3 protein: CASSLARRLAGDQETQYF
V gene: TRBV11-1; clone size: .; J gene: TRBJ1-4; D gene: .; CDR3 DNA: TGTGCCAGCAGCTTACACAGTAATGAAAAACTGTTTTTT; CDR3 protein: CASSLHSNEKLFF
V gene: TRBV5-4; clone size: few; J gene: TRBJ1-2; D gene: .; CDR3 DNA: TGTGCCAGCAGCTTTAAGGGGTCAGGGGGCTACACCTTC; CDR3 protein: CASSFKGSGGYTF
V gene: TRBV6-1; clone size: .; J gene: TRBJ1-1; D gene: .; CDR3 DNA: TGTGCCAGCAGCGCTGCCGGGAGCAGGGCCGCTTTCTTT; CDR3 protein: CASSAAGSRAAFF
V gene: TRBV7-2; clone size: .; J gene: TRBJ2-4; D gene: .; CDR3 DNA: TGTGCCAGCAGCGTCAGGACGATTCAGTACTTC; CDR3 protein: CASSVRTIQYF
V gene: TRBV25-1; clone size: .; J gene: TRBJ2-7; D gene: .; CDR3 DNA: TGTGCCAGCAGTGAACCCGTCTACGGGGGCGGGGCCTACGAGCAGTACTTC; CDR3 protein: CASSEPVYGGGAYEQYF
V gene: TRBV5-4; clone size: .; J gene: TRBJ2-3; D gene: .; CDR3 DNA: TGTGCCAGCAGCCCCGACAGAAACACAGATACGCAGTATTTT; CDR3 protein: CASSPDRNTDTQYF
V gene: TRBV7-4; clone size: .; J gene: TRBJ2-7; D gene: TRBD1; CDR3 DNA: TGTGCCAGCAGCTCTACAGGGGAAGGGCAGTACTTC; CDR3 protein: CASSSTGEGQYF
V gene: TRBV5-4; clone size: .; J gene: TRBJ1-2; D gene: .; CDR3 DNA: TGTGCCAGCAGCTCCGACAGCTATGGCTACACCTTC; CDR3 protein: CASSSDSYGYTF
V gene: TRBV19; clone size: .; J gene: TRBJ1-2; D gene: TRBD1; CDR3 DNA: TGTGCCAGTAGGCTGGACAGGGTCGGGTATGGCTACACCTTC; CDR3 protein: CASRLDRVGYGYTF
V gene: TRBV6-5; clone size: .; J gene: TRBJ1-6; D gene: TRBD1; CDR3 DNA: TGTGCCAGCAGATGGGACAGGGGGAGGTCACCCCTCCACTTT; CDR3 protein: CASRWDRGRSPLHF
V gene: TRBV5-1; clone size: .; J gene: TRBJ2-2; D gene: .; CDR3 DNA: TGCGCCAGCAGCTTCGGCTCAGGTCCCGGGGAGCTGTTTTTT; CDR3 protein: CASSFGSGPGELFF
V gene: TRBV2; clone size: .; J gene: TRBJ2-7; D gene: TRBD1; CDR3 DNA: TGTGCCAGCGGACAGGGGGCCGGTGTGCAGTACTTC; CDR3 protein: CASGQGAGVQYF
V gene: TRBV7-2; clone size: .; J gene: TRBJ2-1; D gene: TRBD2; CDR3 DNA: TGTGCCAGCAGCTTATATGAGTTACGGGGGGTACGCAATGAGCAGTTCTTC; CDR3 protein: CASSLYELRGVRNEQFF
V gene: TRBV7-2; clone size: once; J gene: TRBJ2-7; D gene: .; CDR3 DNA: TGTGCCAGCAGCCAAGCTCAGGGGGGATACGAGCAGTACTTC; CDR3 protein: CASSQAQGGYEQYF
V gene: TRBV7-3; clone size: .; J gene: TRBJ2-1; D gene: .; CDR3 DNA: TGTGCCAGCAGCTCGTCCCTATCCGGTGAGCAGTTCTTC; CDR3 protein: CASSSSLSGEQFF
V gene: TRBV6-1; clone size: few; J gene: TRBJ1-4; D gene: .; CDR3 DNA: TGTGCCAGCAGTGAATACGAGAGCCTGTTTTTT; CDR3 protein: CASSEYESLFF
V gene: TRBV19; clone size: once; J gene: TRBJ2-7; D gene: .; CDR3 DNA: TGTGCCAGTAGTACTATACCAGGGAACTCCTACGAGCAGTACTTC; CDR3 protein: CASSTIPGNSYEQYF
V gene: TRBV6-5; clone size: .; J gene: TRBJ1-2; D gene: TRBD1; CDR3 DNA: TGTGCCAGCAGGAAACAGGGGGATGGTGGCTACACCTTC; CDR3 protein: CASRKQGDGGYTF
V gene: TRBV15; clone size: .; J gene: TRBJ2-3; D gene: TRBD2; CDR3 DNA: TGTGCCACCAGCAGCTTAGCGGGCCCTACCACAGATACGCAGTATTTT; CDR3 protein: CATSSLAGPTTDTQYF
V gene: TRBV11-1; clone size: .; J gene: TRBJ1-4; D gene: TRBD1; CDR3 DNA: TGTGCCAGTGCCGGGACAGGGGATGAAAAACTGTTTTTT; CDR3 protein: CASAGTGDEKLFF
V gene: TRBV7-2; clone size: .; J gene: TRBJ2-7; D gene: TRBD2; CDR3 DNA: TGTGCCAGCAGCTCCCAAACTAGCGGGGGGGCCTATTTCTACGAGCAGTACTTC; CDR3 protein: CASSSQTSGGAYFYEQYF
V gene: TRBV28; clone size: .; J gene: TRBJ2-5; D gene: TRBD1; CDR3 DNA: TGTGCCAGCAGTGACCGGTGGGGACAGGGGTCCCAAGAGACCCAGTACTTC; CDR3 protein: CASSDRWGQGSQETQYF
V gene: TRBV27; clone size: .; J gene: TRBJ2-7; D gene: TRBD2; CDR3 DNA: TGTGCCAGCAGTGTTGCGACTAGCGGGAGGGGAAACTCCTACGAGCAGTACTTC; CDR3 protein: CASSVATSGRGNSYEQYF
V gene: TRBV7-6; clone size: .; J gene: TRBJ1-2; D gene: .; CDR3 DNA: TGTGCCAGCAGCTTAGGGGCGGTGGGGCGGCTGGGTAACTATGGCTACACCTTC; CDR3 protein: CASSLGAVGRLGNYGYTF
V gene: TRBV9; clone size: .; J gene: TRBJ2-5; D gene: .; CDR3 DNA: TGTGCCAGCAGCGTAGGCGGAGAGACCCAGTACTTC; CDR3 protein: CASSVGGETQYF